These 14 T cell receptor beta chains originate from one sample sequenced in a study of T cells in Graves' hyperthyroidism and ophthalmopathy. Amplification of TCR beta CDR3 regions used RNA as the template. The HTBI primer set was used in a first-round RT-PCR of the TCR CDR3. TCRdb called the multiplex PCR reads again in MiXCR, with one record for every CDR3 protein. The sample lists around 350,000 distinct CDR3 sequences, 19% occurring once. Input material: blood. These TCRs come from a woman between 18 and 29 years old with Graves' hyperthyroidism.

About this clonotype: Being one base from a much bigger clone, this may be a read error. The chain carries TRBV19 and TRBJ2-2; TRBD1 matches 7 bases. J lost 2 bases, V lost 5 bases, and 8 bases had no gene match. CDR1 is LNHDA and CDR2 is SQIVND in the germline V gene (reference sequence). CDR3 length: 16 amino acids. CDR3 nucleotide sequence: TGTGCCAGTAGTTCCGCCGACAGGGTCAACACCGGGGAGCTGTTTTTT. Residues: CASSSADRVNTGELFF.

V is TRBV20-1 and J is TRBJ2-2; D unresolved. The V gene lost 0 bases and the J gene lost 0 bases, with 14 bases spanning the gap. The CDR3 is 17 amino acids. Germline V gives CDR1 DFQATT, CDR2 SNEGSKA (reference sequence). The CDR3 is CSARDLLAESNTGELFF. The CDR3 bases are TGCAGTGCTAGAGATCTCTTGGCTGAGTCGAACACCGGGGAGCTGTTTTTT.

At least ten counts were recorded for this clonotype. The DNA for the CDR3 is TGTGCCAGCAGCGTGACCGCGTCTAGCTCCTACGAGCAGTACTTC. Amino acid sequence: CASSVTASSSYEQYF. J is TRBJ2-7 and V is TRBV9, with unresolved D. The V gene lost 2 bases and the J gene lost 0 bases, with 12 bases spanning the gap. The CDR3 covers 15 residues. In germline, CDR1 is SGDLS, CDR2 YYNGEE.

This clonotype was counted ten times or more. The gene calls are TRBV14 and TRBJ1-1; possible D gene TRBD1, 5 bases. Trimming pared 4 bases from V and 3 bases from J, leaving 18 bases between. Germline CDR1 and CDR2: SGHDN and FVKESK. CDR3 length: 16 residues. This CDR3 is CASSPDQAGLDTEAFF. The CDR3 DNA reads TGTGCCAGCAGCCCCGATCAGGCAGGGTTGGACACTGAAGCTTTCTTT.

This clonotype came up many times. CDR3 bases: TGTGCCAGCAGCTTAAGGGGGGCGCGGGAGCAGTACTTC. Amino acid sequence: CASSLRGAREQYF. The chain has TRBV7-3 and TRBJ2-7; D may be TRBD1 or TRBD2 (6 bases each). Germline values: CDR1 SGHTA, CDR2 FQGTGA. V lost 1 base and J 7 bases, leaving 11 bases between the germline ends. The CDR3 runs 13 residues.

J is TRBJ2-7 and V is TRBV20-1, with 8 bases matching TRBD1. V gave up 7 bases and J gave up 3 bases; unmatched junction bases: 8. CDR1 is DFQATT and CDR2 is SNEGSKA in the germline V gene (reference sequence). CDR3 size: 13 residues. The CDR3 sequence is CSVQGGQGYEQYF. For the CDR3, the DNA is TGCAGTGTTCAGGGAGGACAGGGCTACGAGCAGTACTTC.

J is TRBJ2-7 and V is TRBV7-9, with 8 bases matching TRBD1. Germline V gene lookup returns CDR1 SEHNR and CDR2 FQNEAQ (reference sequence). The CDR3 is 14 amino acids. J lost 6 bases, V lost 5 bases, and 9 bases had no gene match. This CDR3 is CASSGRDRWIEQYF. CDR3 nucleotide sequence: TGTGCCAGCAGCGGCCGGGACAGGTGGATCGAGCAGTACTTC.

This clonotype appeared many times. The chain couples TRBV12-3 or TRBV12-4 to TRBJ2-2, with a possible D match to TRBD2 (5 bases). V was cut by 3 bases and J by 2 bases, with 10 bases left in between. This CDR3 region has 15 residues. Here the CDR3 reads CASSFRGGNTGELFF. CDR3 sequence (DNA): TGTGCCAGCAGTTTCCGGGGTGGTAACACCGGGGAGCTGTTTTTT.

The CDR3 here is CAINPGRVSNQPQHF. CDR3 nucleotide sequence: TGTGCCATCAACCCCGGGAGGGTTAGCAATCAGCCCCAGCATTTT. The chain recombines TRBV10-3 with TRBJ1-5; D call uncertain. Germline values: CDR1 ENHRY, CDR2 SYGVKD. V was trimmed by 7 bases and J by 0 bases, leaving 13 bases between them. CDR3 length equals 15 residues.

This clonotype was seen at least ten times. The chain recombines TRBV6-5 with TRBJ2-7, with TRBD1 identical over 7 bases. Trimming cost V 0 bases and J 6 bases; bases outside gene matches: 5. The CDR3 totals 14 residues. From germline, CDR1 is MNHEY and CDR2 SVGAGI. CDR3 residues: CASSYSPGQPEQYF. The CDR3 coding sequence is TGTGCCAGCAGTTACTCGCCGGGACAGCCCGAGCAGTACTTC.

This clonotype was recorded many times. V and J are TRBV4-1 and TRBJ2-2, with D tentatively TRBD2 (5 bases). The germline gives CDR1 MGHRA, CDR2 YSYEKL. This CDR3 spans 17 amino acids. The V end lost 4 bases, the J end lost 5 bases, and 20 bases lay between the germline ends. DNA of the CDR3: TGCGCCAGCAGCCGTTATGGCGGGCCCCCGGGGACCGGGGAGCTGTTTTTT. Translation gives CASSRYGGPPGTGELFF.

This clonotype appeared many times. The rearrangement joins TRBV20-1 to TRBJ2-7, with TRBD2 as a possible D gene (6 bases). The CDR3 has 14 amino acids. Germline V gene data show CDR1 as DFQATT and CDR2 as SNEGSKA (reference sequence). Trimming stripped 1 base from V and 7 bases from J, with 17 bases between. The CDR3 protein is CSARGGLRTREQYF. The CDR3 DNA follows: TGCAGTGCTAGAGGGGGACTGCGAACCAGGGAGCAGTACTTC.

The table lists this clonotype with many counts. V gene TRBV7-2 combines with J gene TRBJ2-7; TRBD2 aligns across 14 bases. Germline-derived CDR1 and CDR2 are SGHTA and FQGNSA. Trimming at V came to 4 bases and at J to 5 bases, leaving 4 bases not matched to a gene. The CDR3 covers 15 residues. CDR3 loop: CASSSRLAGGHEQYF. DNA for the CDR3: TGTGCCAGCAGCTCGAGACTAGCGGGGGGGCACGAGCAGTACTTC.

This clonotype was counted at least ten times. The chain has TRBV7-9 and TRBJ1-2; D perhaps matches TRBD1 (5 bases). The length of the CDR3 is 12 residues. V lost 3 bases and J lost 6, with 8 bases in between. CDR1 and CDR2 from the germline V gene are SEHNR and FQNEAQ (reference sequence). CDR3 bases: TGTGCCAGCAGCTTTCGGGGGGATGGCTACACCTTC. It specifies CASSFRGDGYTF. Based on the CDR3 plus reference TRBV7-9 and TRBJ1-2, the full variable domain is DTGVSQNPRHKITKRGQNVTFRCDPISEHNRLYWYRQTLGQGPEFLTYFQNEAQLEKSRLLSDRFSAERPKGSFSTLEIQRTEQGDSAMYLCASSFRGDGYTFGSGTRLTVV.